The 6 T cell receptor beta chains below come from one sample, sequenced in a study of blood T cell repertoires in COVID-19 (dated by TCRdb to between 2020 and 2021). The library was built by means of the immunoSEQ multiplex PCR assay. This immuneACCESS table, as held by TCRdb, lists in-frame sequences with V and J called but not all clones. Of the missing ones, under half trace to an unresolved V gene in checked studies; the others have no known cause. The sample contains hundreds of thousands of clones, roughly 87% of them found a single time. Around 6% of the sample comes from the top ten. The source material was PBMCs or T cells enriched from blood (not recorded which). The origin of the receptors is a woman aged 30 to 39 with acute COVID-19.

A few counts support this clone. The chain couples TRBV12-3 or TRBV12-4 to TRBJ1-1; possible D gene TRBD1, 6 bases. This CDR3 has 13 residues. The V gene lost 5 bases and the J gene lost 4 bases, with 11 bases spanning the gap. Here the CDR3 reads CASSQGHFTEAFF. CDR3 DNA sequence: TGTGCCAGCAGTCAGGGACATTTCACTGAAGCTTTCTTT.

The J gene is TRBJ2-4, the V gene TRBV9, with 9 bases lining up with TRBD2. The CDR3 consists of 17 residues. Germline values: CDR1 SGDLS, CDR2 YYNGEE. V dropped 4 bases and J dropped 7; count of bases not matched to a gene: 15. CDR3 region: CASSPFVGASGMNIQYF. The CDR3 nucleotides are TGTGCCAGCAGCCCTTTTGTTGGTGCTAGCGGGATGAACATTCAGTACTTC.

The genes are TRBV2 and TRBJ2-3; TRBD2 aligns across 9 bases. V lost 7 bases and J lost 2; bases outside the gene matches: 13. The germline gives CDR1 SNHLY, CDR2 FYNNEI. This CDR3 is built from 17 residues. The chain's CDR3 is CASTLRGSGRITDTQYF. In nucleotides, the CDR3 is TGTGCCAGCACCCTTCGGGGTAGCGGGAGAATCACAGATACGCAGTATTTT.

DNA of the CDR3: TGTGCCAGCAGTCGAGCGGGACAGGGAACAGGCGAAGAGACCCAGTACTTC. It is translated as CASSRAGQGTGEETQYF. The rearrangement uses TRBV6-6 and TRBJ2-5, with 9 bases identical to TRBD1. Germline CDR1 is MNHNY and CDR2 is SVGAGI (reference sequence). The junction had 13 bases not matched to a gene; V was cut back by 5 bases and J by 3 bases. The CDR3 extends over 17 amino acids.

The chain carries TRBV19 and TRBJ2-7; 7 bases match TRBD1. The CDR3 totals 15 residues. Trimming took 6 bases from V and 5 from J; bases not matched to a gene: 13. Germline assignment: CDR1 LNHDA and CDR2 SQIVND (reference sequence). The CDR3 loop reads CASSKGDRPTNEQYF. CDR3 in DNA: TGTGCCAGTAGCAAAGGGGACAGACCTACAAACGAGCAGTACTTC.

The chain is built from TRBV6-1 and TRBJ1-2; 10 positions match TRBD1. CDR3 length: 15 residues. V gave up 3 bases and J gave up 8 bases; unmatched junction bases: 9. The germline gives CDR1 MNHNS, CDR2 SASEGT. CDR3 region: CASSDMTGGVRGYTF. CDR3 in DNA: TGTGCCAGCAGTGACATGACAGGGGGCGTTCGGGGCTACACCTTC.